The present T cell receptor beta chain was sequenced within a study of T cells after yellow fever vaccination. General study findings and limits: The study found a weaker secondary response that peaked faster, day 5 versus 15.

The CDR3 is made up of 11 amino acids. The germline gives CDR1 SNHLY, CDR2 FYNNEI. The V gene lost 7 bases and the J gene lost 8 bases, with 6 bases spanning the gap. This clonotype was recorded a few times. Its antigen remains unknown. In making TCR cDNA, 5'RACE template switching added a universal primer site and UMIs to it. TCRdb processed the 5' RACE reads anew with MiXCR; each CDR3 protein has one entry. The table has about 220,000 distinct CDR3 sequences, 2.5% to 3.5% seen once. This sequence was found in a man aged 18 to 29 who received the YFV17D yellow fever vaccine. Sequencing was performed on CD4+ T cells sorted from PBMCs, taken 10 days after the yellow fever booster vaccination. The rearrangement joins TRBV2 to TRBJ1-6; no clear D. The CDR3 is CASNVDSPLHF. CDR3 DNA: TGTGCCAGCAATGTCGATTCACCCCTCCACTTT.